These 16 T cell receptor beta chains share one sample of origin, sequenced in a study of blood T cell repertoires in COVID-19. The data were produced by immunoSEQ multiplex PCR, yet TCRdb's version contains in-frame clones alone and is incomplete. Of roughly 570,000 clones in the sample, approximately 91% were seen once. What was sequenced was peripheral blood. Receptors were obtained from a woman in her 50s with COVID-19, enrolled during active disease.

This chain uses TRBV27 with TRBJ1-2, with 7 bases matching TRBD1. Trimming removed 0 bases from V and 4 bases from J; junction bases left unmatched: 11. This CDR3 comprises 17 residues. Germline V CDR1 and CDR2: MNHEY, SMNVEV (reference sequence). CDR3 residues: CASSLSPEQGIAYGYTF. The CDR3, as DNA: TGTGCCAGCAGTTTATCACCGGAACAGGGGATCGCCTATGGCTACACCTTC.

CDR3 bases: TGTGCCAGCAGCTCCCCCCGGGACACCTACAACACTGAAGCTTTCTTT. Translating it yields CASSSPRDTYNTEAFF. The chain carries TRBV5-5 and TRBJ1-1; possibly TRBD1 for D (6 bases). The ends were cut back, 3 bases at V and 2 bases at J, with 17 bases in the middle. This CDR3 region has 16 residues. Germline V lookup: CDR1 SGHKS, CDR2 YYEKEE (reference sequence).

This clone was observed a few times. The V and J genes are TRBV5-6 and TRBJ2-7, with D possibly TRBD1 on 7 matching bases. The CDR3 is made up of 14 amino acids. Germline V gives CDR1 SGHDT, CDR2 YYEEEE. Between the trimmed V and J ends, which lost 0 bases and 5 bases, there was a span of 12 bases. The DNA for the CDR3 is TGTGCCAGCAGCTTGGATGGAGGGGGCGACGAGCAGTACTTC. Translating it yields CASSLDGGGDEQYF.

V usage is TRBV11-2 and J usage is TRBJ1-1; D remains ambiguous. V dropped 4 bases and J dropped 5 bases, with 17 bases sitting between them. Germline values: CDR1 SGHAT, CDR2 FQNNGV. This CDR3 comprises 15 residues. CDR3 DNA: TGTGCCAGCAGCTCTGTGGAGGATGATACGACTGAAGCTTTCTTT. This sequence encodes CASSSVEDDTTEAFF.

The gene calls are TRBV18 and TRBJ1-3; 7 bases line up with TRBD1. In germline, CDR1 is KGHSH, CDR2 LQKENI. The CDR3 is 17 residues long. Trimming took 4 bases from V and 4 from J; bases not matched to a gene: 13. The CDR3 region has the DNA TGTGCCAGCTCACACGGAAGACAGGGCTTACCCGGAAACACCATATATTTT. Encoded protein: CASSHGRQGLPGNTIYF.

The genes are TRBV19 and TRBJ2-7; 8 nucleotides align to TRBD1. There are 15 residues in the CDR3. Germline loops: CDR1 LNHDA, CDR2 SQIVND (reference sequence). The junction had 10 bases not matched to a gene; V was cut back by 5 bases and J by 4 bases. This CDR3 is CASSSQDRAEYEQYF. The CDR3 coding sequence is TGTGCCAGTAGTTCCCAGGACAGGGCTGAGTACGAGCAGTACTTC.

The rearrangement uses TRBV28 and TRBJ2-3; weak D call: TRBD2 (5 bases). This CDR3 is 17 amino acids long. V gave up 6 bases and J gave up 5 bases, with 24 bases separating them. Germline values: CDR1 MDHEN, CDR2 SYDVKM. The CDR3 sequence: CASSPLTGIRTRDTQYF. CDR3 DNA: TGTGCCAGCAGCCCCCTGACGGGAATAAGAACCCGAGATACGCAGTATTTT.

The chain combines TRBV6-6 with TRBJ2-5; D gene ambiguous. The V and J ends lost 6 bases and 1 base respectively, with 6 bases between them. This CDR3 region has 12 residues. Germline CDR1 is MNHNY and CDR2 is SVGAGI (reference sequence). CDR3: CASSYPQETQYF. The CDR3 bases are TGTGCCAGCAGCTATCCCCAAGAGACCCAGTACTTC.

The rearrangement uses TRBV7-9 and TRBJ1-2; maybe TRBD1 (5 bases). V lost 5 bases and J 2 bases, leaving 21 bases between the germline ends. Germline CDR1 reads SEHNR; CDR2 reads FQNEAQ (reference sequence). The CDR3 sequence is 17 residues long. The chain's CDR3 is CASSRFLNRQPNYGYTF. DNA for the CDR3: TGTGCCAGCAGCAGATTTTTAAATAGACAGCCCAACTATGGCTACACCTTC.

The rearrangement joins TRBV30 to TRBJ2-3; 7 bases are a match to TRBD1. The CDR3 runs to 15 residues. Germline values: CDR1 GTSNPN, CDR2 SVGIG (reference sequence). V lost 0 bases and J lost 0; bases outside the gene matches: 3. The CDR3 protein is CAWSVGTVSTDTQYF. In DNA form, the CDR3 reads TGTGCCTGGAGTGTAGGGACAGTAAGCACAGATACGCAGTATTTT.

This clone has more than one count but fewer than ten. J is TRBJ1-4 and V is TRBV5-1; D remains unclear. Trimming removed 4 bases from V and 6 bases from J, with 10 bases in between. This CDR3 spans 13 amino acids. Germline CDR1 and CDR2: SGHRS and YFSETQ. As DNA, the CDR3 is TGCGCCAGCAGCGCCTTGAGCGATGAAAAACTGTTTTTT. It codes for CASSALSDEKLFF.

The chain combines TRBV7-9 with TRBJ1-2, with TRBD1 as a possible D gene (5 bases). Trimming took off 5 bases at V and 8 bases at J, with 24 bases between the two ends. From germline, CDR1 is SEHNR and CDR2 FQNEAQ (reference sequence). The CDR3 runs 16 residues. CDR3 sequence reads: CASSPSGGSIERGYTF. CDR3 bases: TGTGCCAGCAGCCCTTCGGGGGGGTCTATTGAAAGGGGCTACACCTTC.

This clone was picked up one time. CDR3 DNA: TGTGCCAGCAGCTTGAGAGGAGGGTCTGGCTACACCTTC. It codes for CASSLRGGSGYTF. The rearrangement uses TRBV5-4 and TRBJ1-2; D is unclear. This CDR3 comprises 13 residues. Trimming left V 1 base short and J 7 bases short, with 11 bases between. Germline-derived CDR1 and CDR2 are SGHNT and YYREEE (reference sequence).

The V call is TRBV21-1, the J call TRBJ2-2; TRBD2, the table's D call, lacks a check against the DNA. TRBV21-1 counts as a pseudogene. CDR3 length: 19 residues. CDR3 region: CASSTGTSGGPTNTGELFF. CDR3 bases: TGTGCCAGCAGCACCGGGACTAGCGGGGGTCCCACGAACACCGGGGAGCTGTTTTTT.

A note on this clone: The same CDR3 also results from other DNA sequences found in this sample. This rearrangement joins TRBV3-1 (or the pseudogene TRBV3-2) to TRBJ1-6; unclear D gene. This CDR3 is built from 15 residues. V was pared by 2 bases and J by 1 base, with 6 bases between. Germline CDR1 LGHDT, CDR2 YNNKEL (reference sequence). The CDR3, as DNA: TGTGCCAGCAGCCAATCCAGTTCCTATAATTCACCCCTCCACTTT. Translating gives CASSQSSSYNSPLHF.

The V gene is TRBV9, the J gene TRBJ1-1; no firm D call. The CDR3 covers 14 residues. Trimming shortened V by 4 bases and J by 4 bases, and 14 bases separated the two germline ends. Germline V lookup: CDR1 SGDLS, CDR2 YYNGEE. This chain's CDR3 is CASSPSGMVTEAFF. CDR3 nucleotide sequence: TGTGCCAGCAGCCCCAGCGGAATGGTCACTGAAGCTTTCTTT.